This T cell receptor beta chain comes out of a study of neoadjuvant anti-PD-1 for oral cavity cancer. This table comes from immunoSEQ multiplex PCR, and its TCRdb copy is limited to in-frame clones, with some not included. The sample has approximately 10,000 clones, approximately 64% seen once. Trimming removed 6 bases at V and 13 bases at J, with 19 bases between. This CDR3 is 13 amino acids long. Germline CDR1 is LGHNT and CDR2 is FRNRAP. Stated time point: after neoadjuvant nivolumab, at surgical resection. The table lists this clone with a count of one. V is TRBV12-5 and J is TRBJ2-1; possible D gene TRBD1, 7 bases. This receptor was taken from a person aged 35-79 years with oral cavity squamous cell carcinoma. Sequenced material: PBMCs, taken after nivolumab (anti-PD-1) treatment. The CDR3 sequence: CASGEAAGQRQFF. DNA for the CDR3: TGTGCTAGTGGCGAAGCGGCGGGACAGAGACAGTTCTTC.